This is a list of T cell receptor beta chains from one sample in a study of blood T cell repertoires in COVID-19. Sequencing was performed with immunoSEQ multiplex PCR; in TCRdb, only in-frame clones are kept and a portion is missing. This table has tens of thousands of clones, roughly 80% appearing once. The material sequenced was peripheral blood. The receptors were sampled from a woman aged 80 or over with active or convalescent COVID-19. Each CDR3 is given with its conserved first and last residue. The order of the fields is D gene, V gene, J gene, clone size, CDR3 DNA, CDR3 protein. The D gene is left open where the match is weak. A row's size may be missing; if present it is once, few, many or a size class.

TRBD1	TRBV6-5	TRBJ2-2	.	TGTGCCAGCAGTTACAGGGGGCAGTGGACCGGGGAGCTGTTTTTT	CASSYRGQWTGELFF
TRBD2	TRBV4-3	TRBJ2-1	.	TGCGCCAGCAGCCAAGGGACTAGCGGGAGCCCTGAGCAGTTCTTC	CASSQGTSGSPEQFF
.	TRBV6-1	TRBJ2-1	.	TGTGCCAGCAGTGAAGTCTTCAGGGACAATGAGCAGTTCTTC	CASSEVFRDNEQFF
TRBD2	TRBV5-4	TRBJ2-3	few	TGTGCCAGCGGGCCTCGGACTAGCGGGGGGGCATACACAGATACGCAGTATTTT	CASGPRTSGGAYTDTQYF
TRBD1	TRBV11-1	TRBJ1-5	.	TGTGCCAGCAGCTTTGACAGGGCGATAAATCAGCCCCAGCATTTT	CASSFDRAINQPQHF
.	TRBV5-1	TRBJ1-1	.	TGCGCCAGCAGGAGGACCGACAGCTCATACGCTGAAGCTTTCTTT	CASRRTDSSYAEAFF
TRBD1	TRBV5-6	TRBJ2-7	once	TGTGCCAGCAGCCAGGGGGTTTGGGAGCAGTACTTC	CASSQGVWEQYF
.	TRBV7-9	TRBJ1-1	few	TGTGCCAGCAGCGAGACAGTTAACACTGAAGCTTTCTTT	CASSETVNTEAFF
.	TRBV7-3	TRBJ2-2	.	TGTGCCAGCAGCTTTGGGGGCTCCAACACCGGGGAGCTGTTTTTT	CASSFGGSNTGELFF
TRBD1	TRBV5-1	TRBJ1-1	.	TGCGCCAGCAGAACAGGGGGCGCCGGAACTGAAGCTTTCTTT	CASRTGGAGTEAFF
.	TRBV5-4	TRBJ2-5	.	TGTGCCACCCTTAGAACAGGGAAAGAGACCCAGTACTTC	CATLRTGKETQYF
TRBD2	TRBV2	TRBJ2-2	.	TGTGCCAGCAGGGAAGGACTAGCAAACACCGGGGAGCTGTTTTTT	CASREGLANTGELFF